The 18 T cell receptor beta chains listed next were all sequenced from one sample in a study of blood T cell repertoires in COVID-19. Profiled with immunoSEQ multiplex PCR; TCRdb holds only in-frame clones, not every one. The table records approximately 360,000 clones, around 83% of them present only once. The sample comprised PBMCs or T cells enriched from blood (not recorded which). These receptors came from a woman aged 45 to 65 who had recovered from COVID-19.

The chain is built from TRBV30 and TRBJ2-5, with TRBD2 matching 10 bases. J was trimmed by 2 bases and V by 0 bases; bases with no gene match: 0. Germline values: CDR1 GTSNPN, CDR2 SVGIG (reference sequence). The CDR3 runs 14 residues. The CDR3 region is CAWSVLAGQETQYF. In DNA, the CDR3 is TGTGCCTGGAGTGTACTAGCGGGACAAGAGACCCAGTACTTC. The whole variable domain, remainder taken from reference TRBV30 and TRBJ2-5, is SQTIHQWPATLVQPVGSPLSLECTVEGTSNPNLYWYRQAAGRGLQLLFYSVGIGQISSEVPQNLSASRPQDRQFILSSKKLLLSDSGFYLCAWSVLAGQETQYFGPGTRLLVL.

This clone was picked up a small number of times. The rearrangement uses TRBV7-9 and TRBJ1-4; D uncertain. Looked up from germline, CDR1 is SEHNR and CDR2 is FQNEAQ (reference sequence). Trimming cost V 0 bases and J 6 bases, with 14 bases left between them. The CDR3 loop spans 16 amino acids. CDR3: CASSLALRRADEKLFF. Here the CDR3 DNA reads TGTGCCAGCAGCTTAGCGTTGAGGCGGGCTGATGAAAAACTGTTTTTT.

The J gene is TRBJ1-1, the V gene TRBV6-5; D may be TRBD1 (5 bases). V shed 5 bases and J shed 5 bases, with 15 bases lying between them. CDR1 is MNHEY and CDR2 is SVGAGI in the germline V gene. The CDR3 has 14 residues. CDR3 DNA: TGTGCCAGCAGTCCACAACAGGAGGGGACTGAAGCTTTCTTT. It codes for CASSPQQEGTEAFF.

CDR3 protein: CASRATGAGSPLHF. CDR3 sequence (DNA): TGTGCCAGCAGAGCGACAGGGGCCGGTTCACCCCTCCACTTT. The J gene is TRBJ1-6, the V gene TRBV6-5; 8 positions match TRBD1. The V segment lost 6 bases and the J segment 9 bases; nucleotides outside the gene matches: 7. Germline V gene sequence: CDR1 MNHEY, CDR2 SVGAGI. This CDR3 has 14 residues.

The V and J genes are TRBV29-1 and TRBJ1-2; D is uncertain. V was clipped by 5 bases and J by 7 bases, with 14 bases between them. Germline CDR1 is SQVTM and CDR2 is ANQGSEA. CDR3 length: 12 residues. CDR3 sequence reads: CSVSWSEGGYTF. The DNA for the CDR3 is TGCAGCGTTAGTTGGTCCGAGGGTGGCTACACCTTC.

With respect to this clone: Other DNA sequences in the same sample also yield this CDR3. The V call is TRBV4-3, the J call TRBJ2-7; D ambiguous. V was clipped by 4 bases and J by 4 bases, with 11 bases between them. Germline V gene sequence: CDR1 LGHNA, CDR2 YSLEER. This CDR3 region has 13 residues. The CDR3 coding sequence is TGCGCCAGCAGCCCTGCTGGCGGTTACGAGCAGTACTTC. Amino acid sequence: CASSPAGGYEQYF.

The chain joins TRBV9 to TRBJ1-2; possible D gene TRBD1, 5 bases. Per the germline V gene, CDR1 is SGDLS and CDR2 is YYNGEE. The V end lost 0 bases, the J end lost 8 bases, and 17 bases lay between the germline ends. This CDR3 spans 15 amino acids. CDR3 bases: TGTGCCAGCAGCGTAGTAACAGGAGGGCAGGGCGGCTACACCTTC. This codes for CASSVVTGGQGGYTF.

The CDR3 coding sequence is TGTGCCAGCAGCCTCGGACAGAAACCCTCTAATGAAAAACTGTTTTTT. The encoded protein is CASSLGQKPSNEKLFF. The gene calls are TRBV5-8 and TRBJ1-4, with a weak D call TRBD1 (6 bases). V lost 4 bases and J lost 3, with 16 bases in between. The CDR3 runs to 16 residues. Germline V gene lookup returns CDR1 SGHTS and CDR2 YDEGEE. The variable domain in full, with the rest retrieved from reference TRBV5-8 and TRBJ1-4, is EAGVTQSPTHLIKTRGQQATLRCSPISGHTSVYWYQQALGLGLQFLLWYDEGEERNRGNFPPRFSGRQFPNYSSELNVNALELEDSALYLCASSLGQKPSNEKLFFGSGTQLSVL.

This clone was seen just once. Here the CDR3 reads CSVETSGPSGANVLTF. Written as DNA, the CDR3 is TGCAGCGTTGAAACCTCGGGTCCCTCTGGGGCCAACGTCCTGACTTTC. The chain recombines TRBV29-1 with TRBJ2-6; D remains unclear. The CDR3 is made up of 16 amino acids. Trimming took off 2 bases at V and 0 bases at J, with 11 bases between the two ends. CDR1 is SQVTM, CDR2 ANQGSEA, per germline.

The chain is built from TRBV9 and TRBJ1-4; 7 bases are shared with TRBD1. Germline trimming cut 4 bases from V and 7 bases from J; bases unmatched to any gene: 13. The germline V gene has CDR1 SGDLS and CDR2 YYNGEE. The CDR3 contains 16 residues. The CDR3 here is CASSTGPTGYSEKLFF. The DNA of the CDR3 is TGTGCCAGCAGCACAGGCCCGACAGGGTATTCTGAAAAACTGTTTTTT.

DNA for the CDR3: TGTGCCAGCAGCTTAGGTGATAGCGGGGCTGATACGCAGTATTTT. Its translation is CASSLGDSGADTQYF. V is TRBV11-3 and J is TRBJ2-3, with 8 bases matching TRBD2. From germline, CDR1 is SGHNT and CDR2 YENEEA. After removal of 1 base from V and 6 bases from J, the junction contained 6 bases not matched to a gene. The CDR3 extends over 15 amino acids.

The chain carries TRBV5-4 and TRBJ1-4; 7 nucleotides line up with TRBD1. CDR1 and CDR2 (germline): SGHNT, YYREEE (reference sequence). The trim removed 0 bases at V and 6 bases at J, leaving 8 bases unmatched. The length of the CDR3 is 16 residues. The CDR3 nucleotides are TGTGCCAGCAGCTTGGCTCCAGGGGGTGGATATGAAAAACTGTTTTTT. Amino acids: CASSLAPGGGYEKLFF.

V is TRBV9 and J is TRBJ2-3, with TRBD2 matching 13 bases. J gave up 4 bases and V 4 bases, and 12 bases lay outside the gene matches. The CDR3 runs 18 residues. From germline, CDR1 is SGDLS and CDR2 YYNGEE. For the CDR3, the DNA is TGTGCCAGCAGCACCCAAACCGGGACTAGCGGGGTGTCAGATACGCAGTATTTT. It yields the protein CASSTQTGTSGVSDTQYF.

Regarding this clone: Other DNA variants within this sample encode the same CDR3. V is TRBV5-1 and J is TRBJ2-5; no firm D call. From germline, CDR1 is SGHRS and CDR2 YFSETQ. The CDR3 has 11 amino acids. V was cut by 2 bases and J by 4 bases, with 3 bases left in between. CDR3 bases: TGCGCCAGCAGCTTCAGAGAGACCCAGTACTTC. Protein product: CASSFRETQYF. Together with reference TRBV5-1 and TRBJ2-5, the CDR3 gives the full variable domain: KAGVTQTPRYLIKTRGQQVTLSCSPISGHRSVSWYQQTPGQGLQFLFEYFSETQRNKGNFPGRFSGRQFSNSRSEMNVSTLELGDSALYLCASSFRETQYFGPGTRLLVL.

The CDR3 region has the DNA TGTGCCAGCAGTCCCTCTCCCGTTTTGAGGGAGCAGTACTTC. This translates into CASSPSPVLREQYF. V and J are TRBV27 and TRBJ2-7, with D uncertain. CDR3 length: 14 residues. The V end lost 5 bases, the J end lost 7 bases, and 18 bases lay between the germline ends. Germline-derived CDR1 and CDR2 are MNHEY and SMNVEV (reference sequence).

The rearrangement joins TRBV4-2 to TRBJ2-7; 14 bases match TRBD2. The CDR3 is 18 residues long. Germline trimming cut 0 bases from V and 5 bases from J; bases unmatched to any gene: 9. Germline V gene sequence: CDR1 LGHNA, CDR2 YNFKEQ. The CDR3 sequence: CASSQDGRGLAGGNEQYF. The CDR3 DNA reads as TGTGCCAGCAGCCAAGATGGTCGCGGACTAGCGGGGGGAAACGAGCAGTACTTC.

V usage is TRBV30 and J usage is TRBJ2-7; D is unresolved. Trimming stripped 0 bases from V and 3 bases from J, with 12 bases between. The CDR3 spans 14 residues. Germline-derived CDR1 and CDR2 are GTSNPN and SVGIG (reference sequence). CDR3 sequence reads: CAWSVTTFIYEQYF. The CDR3 DNA sequence: TGTGCCTGGAGTGTGACAACTTTCATCTACGAGCAGTACTTC.

To note about this clone: Distinct nucleotide sequences in the sample also encode this CDR3. The chain carries TRBV6-5 and TRBJ1-1; no clear D. V lost 2 bases and J 1 base, leaving 5 bases between the germline ends. This CDR3 spans 13 amino acids. The germline V gene encodes CDR1 MNHEY and CDR2 SVGAGI. The CDR3 here is CASSYGQNTEAFF. The CDR3 coding sequence is TGTGCCAGCAGTTACGGGCAGAACACTGAAGCTTTCTTT.